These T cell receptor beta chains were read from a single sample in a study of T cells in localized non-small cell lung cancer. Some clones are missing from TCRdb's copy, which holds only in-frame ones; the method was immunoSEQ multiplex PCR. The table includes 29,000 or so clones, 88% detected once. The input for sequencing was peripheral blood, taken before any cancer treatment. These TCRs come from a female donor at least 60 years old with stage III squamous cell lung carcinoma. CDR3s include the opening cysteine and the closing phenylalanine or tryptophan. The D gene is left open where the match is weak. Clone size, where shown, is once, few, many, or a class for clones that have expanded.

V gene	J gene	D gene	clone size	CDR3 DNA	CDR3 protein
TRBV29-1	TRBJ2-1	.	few	TGCAGCGTTCTCGACCCTCTAATGGGCAATGAGCAGTTCTTC	CSVLDPLMGNEQFF
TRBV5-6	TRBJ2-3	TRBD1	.	TGTGCCAGCAGCCTCTACAGGGGGACAGATACGCAGTATTTT	CASSLYRGTDTQYF
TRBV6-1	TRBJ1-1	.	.	TGTGCCAGCAGTGAATATGGCAGCCATGCACGAGCTTTCTTT	CASSEYGSHARAFF
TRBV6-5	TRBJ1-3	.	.	TGTGCCAGCAGTTACGAACCAGCGCCCTTAGGAAACACCATATATTTT	CASSYEPAPLGNTIYF
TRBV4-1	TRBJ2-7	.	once	TGCGCCAGCAGCCCCGATCCTTTAAACTACGAGCAGTACTTC	CASSPDPLNYEQYF
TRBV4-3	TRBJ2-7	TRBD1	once	TGCGCCAGCAGCCATGGACAGGGCTACGAGCAGTACTTC	CASSHGQGYEQYF
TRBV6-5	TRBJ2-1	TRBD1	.	TGTGCCAGCAGTTACGGACAGGGGGCTTGGAATGAGCAGTTCTTC	CASSYGQGAWNEQFF
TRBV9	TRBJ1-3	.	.	TGTGCCAGCAGCGTAGCGGGGGCTGGAAACACCATATATTTT	CASSVAGAGNTIYF
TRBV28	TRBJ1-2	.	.	TGTGCCAGCACCCGCTACCCCGCCGACTATGGCTACACCTTC	CASTRYPADYGYTF
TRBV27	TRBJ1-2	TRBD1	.	TGTGCCAGCAGTTTAATACCGGGGAGACAGGGGGCTAACTATGGCTACACCTTC	CASSLIPGRQGANYGYTF
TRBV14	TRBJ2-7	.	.	TGTGCCAGCAGCCGCCCCGGGGCCAGGGGCTACGAGCAGTACTTC	CASSRPGARGYEQYF
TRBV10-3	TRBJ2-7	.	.	TGTGCCATCAGTGAAAGTCCCCCTCGGAACGAGCAGTACTTC	CAISESPPRNEQYF
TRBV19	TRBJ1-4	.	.	TGTGCCAGTAGGGACACTGCAACTAATGAAAAACTGTTTTTT	CASRDTATNEKLFF
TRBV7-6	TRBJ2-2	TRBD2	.	TGTGCCAGCAGCTTAGGCGGGGGGAACGGGGAGCTGTTTTTT	CASSLGGGNGELFF
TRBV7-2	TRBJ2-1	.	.	TGTGCCAGCAGCTTAGATGACGGGGGCTCATACAATGAGCAGTTCTTC	CASSLDDGGSYNEQFF
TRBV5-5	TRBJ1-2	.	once	TGTGCCAGCAGCTTGGCCGCCAGGGAGCATGGCTACACCTTC	CASSLAAREHGYTF
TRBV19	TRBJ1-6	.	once	TGTGCCAGTAGTATCGGGCGGGGTACCCTCCACTTT	CASSIGRGTLHF
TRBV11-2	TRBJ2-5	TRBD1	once	TGTGCCAGCAGCTCCGACAGGGGGGCTTCTGTGACCCAGTACTTC	CASSSDRGASVTQYF
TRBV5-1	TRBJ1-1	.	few	TGCGCCAGCAGCGGGCCGGGACACCTTAACACTGAAGCTTTCTTT	CASSGPGHLNTEAFF
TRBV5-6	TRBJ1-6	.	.	TGTGCCAGCAGCTTGGTGGCTCGGGATAATTCACCCCTCCACTTT	CASSLVARDNSPLHF
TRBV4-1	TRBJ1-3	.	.	TGCGCCAGCAGCCAAGAGGGGAGCTCTGGAAACACCATATATTTT	CASSQEGSSGNTIYF
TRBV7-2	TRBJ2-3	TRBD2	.	TGTGCCAGCAGATGGGGGGGAGATACGCAGTATTTT	CASRWGGDTQYF
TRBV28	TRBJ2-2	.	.	TGTGCCAGCAGTTTACTCCCTATCGGGGAGCTGTTTTTT	CASSLLPIGELFF
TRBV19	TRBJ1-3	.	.	TGTGCCAGTAGTATTTCCGGTACGAGCTCTGGAAACACCATATATTTT	CASSISGTSSGNTIYF
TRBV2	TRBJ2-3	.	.	TGTGCTTTCAACGTCAGGAGTTCCACAGATACGCAGTATTTT	CAFNVRSSTDTQYF
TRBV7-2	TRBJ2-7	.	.	TGTGCCAGCAGCCCCGTGAGGGCCTGGGGGGACGAGCAGTACTTC	CASSPVRAWGDEQYF
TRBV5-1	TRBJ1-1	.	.	TGCGCCAGCAGCTTGGCCGGTCCTCCCGCCGGGGCTTTCTTT	CASSLAGPPAGAFF
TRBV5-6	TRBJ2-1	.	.	TGTGCCAGCAGCAAGGCCTACAATGAGCAGTTCTTC	CASSKAYNEQFF
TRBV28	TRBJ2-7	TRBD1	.	TGTGCCAGCAGTGGGATAGGGACAGGGGGCTACGAGCAGTACTTC	CASSGIGTGGYEQYF
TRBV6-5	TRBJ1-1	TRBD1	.	TGTGCCAGCAGAGACAGGGTGGGTACTGAAGCTTTCTTT	CASRDRVGTEAFF
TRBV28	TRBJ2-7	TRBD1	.	TGTGCCAGCAGTCCCTTTGCAGGGGGTTACGAGCAGTACTTC	CASSPFAGGYEQYF
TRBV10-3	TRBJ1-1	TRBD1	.	TGTGCCATCAGTGGGCAGGGGGCGAACACTGAAGCTTTCTTT	CAISGQGANTEAFF
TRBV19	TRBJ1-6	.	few	TGTGCCAGTAGTATAGATTTGGTACAGGCGAGCTCCTATAATTCACCCCTCCACTTT	CASSIDLVQASSYNSPLHF
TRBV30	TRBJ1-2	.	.	TGTGCCTGGATCCCAGTGGGCTTTAACTATGGCTACACCTTC	CAWIPVGFNYGYTF
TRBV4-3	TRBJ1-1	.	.	TGCGCCAGCAGCCAAGGACAGAACACTGAAGCTTTCTTT	CASSQGQNTEAFF
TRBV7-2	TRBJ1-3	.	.	TGTGCCAGCAGCTTAGGGTCTAGCTCTGGAAACACCATATATTTT	CASSLGSSSGNTIYF
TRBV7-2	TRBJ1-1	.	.	TGTGCCAGCAGCTTAGCCGCCAGAGCCGAAGCTTTCTTT	CASSLAARAEAFF
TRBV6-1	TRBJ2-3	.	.	TGTGCCAGTTCCGCAGGATACGGCACAGATACGCAGTATTTT	CASSAGYGTDTQYF
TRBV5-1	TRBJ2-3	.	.	TGCGCCAGCAGCTTGGGCCGGTGGGACACAGATACGCAGTATTTT	CASSLGRWDTDTQYF
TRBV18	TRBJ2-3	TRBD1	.	TGTGCCAGCTCACCGACAGGGGGGACGCCCACAGATACGCAGTATTTT	CASSPTGGTPTDTQYF
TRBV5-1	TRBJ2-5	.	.	TGCGCCAGCAGCTTGAAGGACGGACTGTACCAAGAGACCCAGTACTTC	CASSLKDGLYQETQYF
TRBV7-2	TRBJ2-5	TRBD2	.	TGTGCCAGCAGCCCTGGACTAGCGGGGTCACAAGAGACCCAGTACTTC	CASSPGLAGSQETQYF
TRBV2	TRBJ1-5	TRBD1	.	TGTGCCAGCAGAGGGGGACAGAGCAATCAGCCCCAGCATTTT	CASRGGQSNQPQHF
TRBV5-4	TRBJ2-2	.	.	TGTGCCAGCAGCTGGGGGCGGGGGATTAAGAGAAACACCGGGGAGCTGTTTTTT	CASSWGRGIKRNTGELFF
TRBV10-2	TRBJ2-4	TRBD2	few	TGCGCCAGCGATTTTGGGACTAGCGGGAACGCGCTGAACGCTGGAATAGCCAAAAACATTCAGTACTTC	CASDFGTSGNALNAGIAKNIQYF